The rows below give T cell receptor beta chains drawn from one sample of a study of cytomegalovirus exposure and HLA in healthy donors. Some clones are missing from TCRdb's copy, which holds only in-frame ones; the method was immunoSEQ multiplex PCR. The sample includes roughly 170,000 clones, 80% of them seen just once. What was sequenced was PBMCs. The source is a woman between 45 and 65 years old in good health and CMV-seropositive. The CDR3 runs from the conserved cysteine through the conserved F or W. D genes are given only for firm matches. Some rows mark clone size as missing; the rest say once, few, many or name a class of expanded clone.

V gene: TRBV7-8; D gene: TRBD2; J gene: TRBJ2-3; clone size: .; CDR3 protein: CASSYPLAATDTQYF; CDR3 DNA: TGTGCCAGCAGCTACCCCCTAGCGGCCACAGATACGCAGTATTTT
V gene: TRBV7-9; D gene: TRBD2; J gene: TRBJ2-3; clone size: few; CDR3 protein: CASSLEGLDTDTQYF; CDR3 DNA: TGTGCCAGCAGCTTAGAAGGACTAGACACAGATACGCAGTATTTT
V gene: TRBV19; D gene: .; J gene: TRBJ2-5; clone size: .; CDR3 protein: CASSMAGRGKGQETQYF; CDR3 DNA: TGTGCCAGTAGTATGGCAGGCCGGGGGAAGGGCCAAGAGACCCAGTACTTC
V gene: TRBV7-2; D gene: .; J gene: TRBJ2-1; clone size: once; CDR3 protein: CASSLYSQTYNEQFF; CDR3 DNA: TGTGCCAGCAGCTTGTACAGCCAAACCTACAATGAGCAGTTCTTC
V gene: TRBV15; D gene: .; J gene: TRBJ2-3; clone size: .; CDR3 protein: CATSSPGTATDTQYF; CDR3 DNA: TGTGCCACCAGCAGCCCCGGGACTGCCACAGATACGCAGTATTTT
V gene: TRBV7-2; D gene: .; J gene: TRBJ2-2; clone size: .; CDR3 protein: CASSFRQANTGELFF; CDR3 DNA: TGTGCCAGCAGCTTTCGACAGGCGAACACCGGGGAGCTGTTTTTT
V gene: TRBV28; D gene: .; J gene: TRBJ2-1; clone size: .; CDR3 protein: CASMEGGVYNEQFF; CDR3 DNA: TGTGCCAGCATGGAAGGGGGGGTCTACAATGAGCAGTTCTTC
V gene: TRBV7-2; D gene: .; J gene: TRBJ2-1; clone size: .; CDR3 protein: CASSLEASGYNEQFF; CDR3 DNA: TGTGCCAGCAGCTTAGAGGCCTCGGGATACAATGAGCAGTTCTTC
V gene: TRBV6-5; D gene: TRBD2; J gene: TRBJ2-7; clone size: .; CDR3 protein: CASSSVPAGGYEQYF; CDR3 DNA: TGTGCCAGCAGTTCCGTCCCTGCGGGGGGCTACGAGCAGTACTTC
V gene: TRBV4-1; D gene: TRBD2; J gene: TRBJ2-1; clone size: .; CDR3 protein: CASSQSTSGLYNEQFF; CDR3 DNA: TGCGCCAGCAGCCAGTCGACTAGCGGGCTATACAATGAGCAGTTCTTC
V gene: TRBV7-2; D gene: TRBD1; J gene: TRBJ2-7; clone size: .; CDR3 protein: CASSFRGRDEQYF; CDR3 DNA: TGTGCCAGCAGCTTCAGGGGGCGGGACGAGCAGTACTTC
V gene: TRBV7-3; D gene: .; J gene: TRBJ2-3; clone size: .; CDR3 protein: CASSRTGGTDTQYF; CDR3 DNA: TGTGCCAGCAGCCGAACCGGGGGCACAGATACGCAGTATTTT
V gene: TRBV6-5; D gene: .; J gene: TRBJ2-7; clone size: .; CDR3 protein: CASSYGATEQYF; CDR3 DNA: TGTGCCAGCAGTTACGGGGCGACAGAGCAGTACTTC
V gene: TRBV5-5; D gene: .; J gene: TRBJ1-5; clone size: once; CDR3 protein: CASSFQVHQPQHF; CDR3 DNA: TGTGCCAGCAGCTTCCAGGTCCATCAGCCCCAGCATTTT
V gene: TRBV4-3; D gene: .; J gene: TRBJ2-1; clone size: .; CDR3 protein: CASSQEYSSNEQFF; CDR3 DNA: TGCGCCAGCAGCCAGGAGTATAGCAGCAATGAGCAGTTCTTC
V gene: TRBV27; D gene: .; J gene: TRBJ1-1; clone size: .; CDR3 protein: CAIKQTMNTEAFF; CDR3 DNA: TGTGCCATTAAACAGACTATGAACACTGAAGCTTTCTTT
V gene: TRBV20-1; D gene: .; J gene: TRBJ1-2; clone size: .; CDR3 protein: CSAHDGGYTF; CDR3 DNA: TGCAGTGCTCACGATGGCGGCTACACCTTC
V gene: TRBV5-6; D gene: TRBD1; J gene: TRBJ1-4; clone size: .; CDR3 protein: CASSRTGEEEEKLFF; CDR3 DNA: TGTGCCAGCAGTCGGACAGGGGAGGAAGAAGAAAAACTGTTTTTT
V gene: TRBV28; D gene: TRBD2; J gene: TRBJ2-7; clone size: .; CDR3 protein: CASSPGLVRSNEQYF; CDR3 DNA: TGTGCCAGCAGTCCCGGACTAGTCAGGAGCAACGAGCAGTACTTC
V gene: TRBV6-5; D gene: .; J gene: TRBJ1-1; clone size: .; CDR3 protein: CASSYSSRGRNTEAFF; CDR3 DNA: TGTGCCAGCAGTTACTCATCTCGGGGGAGGAACACTGAAGCTTTCTTT
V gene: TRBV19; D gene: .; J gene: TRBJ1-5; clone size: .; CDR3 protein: CASRKGEHQPQHF; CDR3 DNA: TGTGCCAGTAGAAAGGGAGAGCATCAGCCCCAGCATTTT
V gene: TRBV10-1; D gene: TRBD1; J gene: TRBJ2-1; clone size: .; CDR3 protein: CASRGQGPIGEQFF; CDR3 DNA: TGCGCCAGCAGGGGACAGGGTCCTATCGGGGAGCAGTTCTTC
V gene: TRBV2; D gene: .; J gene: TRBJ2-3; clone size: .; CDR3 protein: CASSEMGERVPDTQYF; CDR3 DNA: TGTGCCAGCAGTGAAATGGGCGAGAGAGTCCCAGATACGCAGTATTTT
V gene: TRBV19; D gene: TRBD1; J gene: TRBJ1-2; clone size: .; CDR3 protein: CASSIDGTGSYGYTF; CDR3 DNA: TGTGCCAGTAGTATCGATGGGACAGGGAGCTATGGCTACACCTTC